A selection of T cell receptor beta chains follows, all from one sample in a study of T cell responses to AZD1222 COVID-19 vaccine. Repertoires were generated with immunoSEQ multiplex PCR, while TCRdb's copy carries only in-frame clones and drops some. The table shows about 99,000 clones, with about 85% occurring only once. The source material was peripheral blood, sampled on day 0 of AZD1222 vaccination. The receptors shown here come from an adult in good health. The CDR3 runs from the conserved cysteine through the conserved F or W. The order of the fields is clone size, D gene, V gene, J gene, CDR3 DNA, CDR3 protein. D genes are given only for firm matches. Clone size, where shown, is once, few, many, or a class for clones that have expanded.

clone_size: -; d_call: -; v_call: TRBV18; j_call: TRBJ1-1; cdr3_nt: TGTGCCAGCTCACCAGGGCTCGGTGCTGAAGCTTTCTTT; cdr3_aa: CASSPGLGAEAFF
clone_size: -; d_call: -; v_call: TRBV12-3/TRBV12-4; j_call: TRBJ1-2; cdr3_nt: TGTGCCAGCAGTTTTAGCGTCTATGGCTACACCTTC; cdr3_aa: CASSFSVYGYTF
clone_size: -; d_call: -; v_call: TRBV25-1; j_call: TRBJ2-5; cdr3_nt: TGTGCCAGCAGCGGATTCCGGGGCCAAGAGACCCAGTACTTC; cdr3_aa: CASSGFRGQETQYF
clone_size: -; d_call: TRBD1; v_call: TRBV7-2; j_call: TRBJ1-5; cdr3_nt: TGTGCCAGCAGCTTAGTTGACAGGGGACAGCCCCAGCATTTT; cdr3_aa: CASSLVDRGQPQHF
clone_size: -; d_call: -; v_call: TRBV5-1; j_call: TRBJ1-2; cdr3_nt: TGCGCCAGCAGCTTGGATCTCGGACTTAGCGGCTACACCTTC; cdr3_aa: CASSLDLGLSGYTF
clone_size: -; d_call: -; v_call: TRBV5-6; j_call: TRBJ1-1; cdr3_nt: TGTGCCAGCAGCATCAGGGTCCGGGCTGAAGCTTTCTTT; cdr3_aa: CASSIRVRAEAFF
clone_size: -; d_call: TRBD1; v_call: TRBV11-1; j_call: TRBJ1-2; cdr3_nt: TGTGCCAGCAGCTCGACAGGGGGCGCAGGGACCTTC; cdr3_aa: CASSSTGGAGTF
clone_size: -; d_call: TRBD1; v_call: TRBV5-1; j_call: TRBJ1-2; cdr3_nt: TGTGCCAGCAGCCGTACGGGACAGGGGGACTATGGCTACACCTTC; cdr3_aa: CASSRTGQGDYGYTF
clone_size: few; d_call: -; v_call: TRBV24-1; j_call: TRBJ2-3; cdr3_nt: TGTGCCACCAGTGCTGGGGGCAGTAAGGCAGATACGCAGTATTTT; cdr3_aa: CATSAGGSKADTQYF
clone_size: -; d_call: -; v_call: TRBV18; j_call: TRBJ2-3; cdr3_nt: TGTGCCAGCTCACCACCCAAGAGTAAGGGCCGAGGCACAGATACGCAGTATTTT; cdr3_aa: CASSPPKSKGRGTDTQYF
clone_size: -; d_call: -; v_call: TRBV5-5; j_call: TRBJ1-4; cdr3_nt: TGTGCCAGCAGCCCGCCTGGAAGGGAAAAACTGTTTTTT; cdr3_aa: CASSPPGREKLFF
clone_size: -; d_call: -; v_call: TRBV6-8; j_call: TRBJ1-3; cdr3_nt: TGTGCCAGCAGGGGCGGGACAAGCGGAAACACCATATATTTT; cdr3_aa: CASRGGTSGNTIYF
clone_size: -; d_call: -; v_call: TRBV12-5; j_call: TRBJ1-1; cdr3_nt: TGTGCTAGTGGTTTGGCCGTAGGCTTGAACACTGAAGCTTTCTTT; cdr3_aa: CASGLAVGLNTEAFF
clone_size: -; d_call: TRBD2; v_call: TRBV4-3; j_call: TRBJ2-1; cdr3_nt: TGCGCCAGCAGCCAAGACCGCCTAGCGGGGGTTAATGAGCAGTTCTTC; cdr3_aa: CASSQDRLAGVNEQFF
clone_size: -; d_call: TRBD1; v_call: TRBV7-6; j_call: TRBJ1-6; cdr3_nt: TGTGCCAGCAGCTCGAACTCCGACAGGGGTGGGTCACCCCTCCACTTT; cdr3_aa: CASSSNSDRGGSPLHF
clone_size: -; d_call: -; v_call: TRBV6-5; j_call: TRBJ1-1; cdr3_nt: TGTGCCAGCAGTTACTCGAGTGTAGGGACGAACACTGAAGCTTTCTTT; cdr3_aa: CASSYSSVGTNTEAFF
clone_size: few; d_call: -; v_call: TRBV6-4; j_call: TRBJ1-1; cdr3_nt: TGTGCCAGCAGTGTGGGATTAGGGACTGAAGCTTTCTTT; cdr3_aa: CASSVGLGTEAFF
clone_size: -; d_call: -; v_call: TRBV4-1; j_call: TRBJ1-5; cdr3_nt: TGCGCCAGCAGCCAAGTGGACAGCAGCAATCAGCCCCAGCATTTT; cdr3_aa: CASSQVDSSNQPQHF
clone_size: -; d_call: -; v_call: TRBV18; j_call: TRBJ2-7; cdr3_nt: TGTGCCAGCTCTGTAGCCCCCTTTCTAGCGCAAGTTCTTAGCGAGCAGTACTTC; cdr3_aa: CASSVAPFLAQVLSEQYF
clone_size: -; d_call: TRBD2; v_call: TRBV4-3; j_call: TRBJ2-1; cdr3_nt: TGCGCCAGCAGCCAAGAGTGGGGACCTAGCGGGAGTGGGGATGAGCAGTTCTTC; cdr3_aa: CASSQEWGPSGSGDEQFF
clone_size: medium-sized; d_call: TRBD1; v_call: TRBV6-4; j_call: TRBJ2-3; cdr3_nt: TGTGCCAGCAGTGACTCACAGGGGGCAGATACGCAGTATTTT; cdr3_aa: CASSDSQGADTQYF
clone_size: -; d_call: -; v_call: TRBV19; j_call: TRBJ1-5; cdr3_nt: TGTGCCAGTAGTATTCAACAGGGAGGCAATCAGCCCCAGCATTTT; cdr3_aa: CASSIQQGGNQPQHF
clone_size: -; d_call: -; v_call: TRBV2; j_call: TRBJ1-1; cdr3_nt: TGTGCCAGCAGTGAAGTAGGTACTGAAGCTTTCTTT; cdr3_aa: CASSEVGTEAFF
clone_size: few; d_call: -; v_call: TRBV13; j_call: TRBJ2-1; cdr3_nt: TGTGCCAGCGCGGTCGGCAGCTCCTACAATGAGCAGTTCTTC; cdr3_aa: CASAVGSSYNEQFF
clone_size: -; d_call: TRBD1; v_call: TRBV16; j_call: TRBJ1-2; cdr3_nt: TGTGCCAGCAGCCAAGGGACAGGCGCTAACTATGGCTACACCTTC; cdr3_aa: CASSQGTGANYGYTF
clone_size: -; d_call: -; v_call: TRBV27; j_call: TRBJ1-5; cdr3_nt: TGTGCCAGCCAATTCACAGGAGGTAATCAGCCCCAGCATTTT; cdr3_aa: CASQFTGGNQPQHF
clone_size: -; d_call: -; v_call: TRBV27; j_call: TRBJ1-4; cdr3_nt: TGTGCCAGCAGTTTAGAGCGGAATGAAAAACTGTTTTTT; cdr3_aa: CASSLERNEKLFF
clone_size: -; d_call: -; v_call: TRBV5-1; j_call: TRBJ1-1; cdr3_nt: TGTGCCAGCAGCTTGCTGGCAGGGCAAGCTTTCTTT; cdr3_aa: CASSLLAGQAFF
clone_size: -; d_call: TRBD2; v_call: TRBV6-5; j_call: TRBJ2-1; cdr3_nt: TGTGCCAGCAGCCCGGGACTAGTCTACAATGAGCAGTTCTTC; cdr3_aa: CASSPGLVYNEQFF
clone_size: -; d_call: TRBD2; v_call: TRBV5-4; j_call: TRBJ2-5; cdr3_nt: TGTGCCAGCAGCACCCGGGTAGCGGGAAGCAAAGAGACCCAGTACTTC; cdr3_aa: CASSTRVAGSKETQYF
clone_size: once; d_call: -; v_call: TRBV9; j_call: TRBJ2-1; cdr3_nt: TGTGCCAGCAGCGTAGGAGGCGGGCACAATGAGCAGTTCTTC; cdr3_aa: CASSVGGGHNEQFF
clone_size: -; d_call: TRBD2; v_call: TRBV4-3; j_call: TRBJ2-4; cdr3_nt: TGCGCCAGCAGCCAAGACCCCCCTAGCGGGACTGCCAAAAACATTCAGTACTTC; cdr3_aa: CASSQDPPSGTAKNIQYF
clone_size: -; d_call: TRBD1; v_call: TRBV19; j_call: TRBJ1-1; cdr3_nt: TGTGCCAGTAGTGTCATCGGGACAGGGAGGTTGGACACTGAAGCTTTCTTT; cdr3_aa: CASSVIGTGRLDTEAFF
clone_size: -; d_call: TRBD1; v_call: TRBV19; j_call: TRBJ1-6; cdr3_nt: TGTGCCAGTAGTCCGGGGACAGGGCGGTATAATTCACCCCTCCACTTT; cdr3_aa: CASSPGTGRYNSPLHF
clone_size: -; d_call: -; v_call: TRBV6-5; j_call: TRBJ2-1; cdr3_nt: TGTGCCAGCAGACTCCCGGGGAGCTCCTACAATGAGCAGTTCTTC; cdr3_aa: CASRLPGSSYNEQFF
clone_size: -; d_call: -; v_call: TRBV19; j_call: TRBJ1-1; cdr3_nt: TGTGCCAGTAGTATAAACCGCATGAACACTGAAGCTTTCTTT; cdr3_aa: CASSINRMNTEAFF
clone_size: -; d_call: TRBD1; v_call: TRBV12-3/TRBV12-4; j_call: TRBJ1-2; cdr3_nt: TGTGCCAGCAGCCAGGGACAGCCCTATGGCTACACCTTC; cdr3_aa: CASSQGQPYGYTF
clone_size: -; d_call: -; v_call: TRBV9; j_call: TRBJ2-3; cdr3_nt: TGTGCCAGCAGCGTAGAGTCTAGCGACACAGATACGCAGTATTTT; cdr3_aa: CASSVESSDTDTQYF
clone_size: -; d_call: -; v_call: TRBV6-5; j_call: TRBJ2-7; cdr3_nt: TGTGCCAGCTTTATGACCTCCCTAGGAAACGAGCAGTACTTC; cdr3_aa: CASFMTSLGNEQYF
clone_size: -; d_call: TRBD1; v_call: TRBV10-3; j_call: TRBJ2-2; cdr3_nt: TGTGCCATCCCGACAGGGGAATCCTCCGGGGAGCTGTTTTTT; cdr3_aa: CAIPTGESSGELFF